This T cell receptor beta chain was recorded in a study of cytomegalovirus exposure and HLA in healthy donors. General observations from the study: Earlier analysis yielded a pattern in which most TCR beta V segments were productive about 90% or about 30% of the time. When analyzed later, the rates of TCR association showed variation by HLA locus, with DRB1 the most and HLA-C the fewest.

Notes on this clone: Its target is unknown.

Regarding donors, all were healthy bone marrow donors. The PCR employed 60 Vbeta primers together with 13 Jbeta primers. Per the authors' pipeline: Some 12 million shared chains were among the roughly 80 million unique TCR beta chains that a later analysis counted. Repertoires were generated with immunoSEQ multiplex PCR, while TCRdb's copy carries only in-frame clones and drops some. V and J calls and clone size come straight from that table; D and trimming were deduced from the DNA. The sample spans 150,000 to 200,000 clones; the ten largest clones claim 1.3%. Germline V gene sequence: CDR1 SEHNR, CDR2 FQNEAQ (reference sequence). The length of the CDR3 is 18 residues. Unmatched junction bases numbered 12, after V lost 5 bases and J lost 3 bases.

This receptor was taken from a woman aged 60-70 years in good health and CMV-seronegative. The sample comprised PBMCs. The gene calls are TRBV7-9 and TRBJ2-3; 12 bases are shared with TRBD2. Here the CDR3 reads CASSPTGLAGIITDTQYF. The CDR3 region has the DNA TGTGCCAGCAGCCCCACCGGACTAGCGGGGATAATAACAGATACGCAGTATTTT.